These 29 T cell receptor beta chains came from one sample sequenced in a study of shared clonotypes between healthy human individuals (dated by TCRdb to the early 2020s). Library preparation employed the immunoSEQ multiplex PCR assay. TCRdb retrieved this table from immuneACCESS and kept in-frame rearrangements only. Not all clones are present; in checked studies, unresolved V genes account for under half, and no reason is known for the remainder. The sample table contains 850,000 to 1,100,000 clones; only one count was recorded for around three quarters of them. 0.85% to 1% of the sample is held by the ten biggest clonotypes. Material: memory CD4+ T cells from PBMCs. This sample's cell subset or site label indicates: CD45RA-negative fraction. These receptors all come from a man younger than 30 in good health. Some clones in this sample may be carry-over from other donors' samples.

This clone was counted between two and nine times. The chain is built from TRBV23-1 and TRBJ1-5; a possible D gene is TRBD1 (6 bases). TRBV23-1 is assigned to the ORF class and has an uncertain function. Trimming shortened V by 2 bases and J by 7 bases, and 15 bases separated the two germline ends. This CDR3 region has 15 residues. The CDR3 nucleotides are TGCGCCAGCAGTCAAAGGAGACAGGATAACCAGCCCCAGCATTTT. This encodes CASSQRRQDNQPQHF.

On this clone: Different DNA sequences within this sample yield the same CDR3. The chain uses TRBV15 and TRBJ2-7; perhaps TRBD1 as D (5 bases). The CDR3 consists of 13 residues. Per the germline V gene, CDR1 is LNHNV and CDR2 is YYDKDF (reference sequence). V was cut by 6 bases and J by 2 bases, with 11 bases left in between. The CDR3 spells CATSRQGAYEQYF. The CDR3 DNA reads TGTGCCACCAGTAGGCAGGGCGCCTACGAGCAGTACTTC. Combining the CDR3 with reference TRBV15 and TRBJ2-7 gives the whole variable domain DAMVIQNPRYQVTQFGKPVTLSCSQTLNHNVMYWYQQKSSQAPKLLFHYYDKDFNNEADTPDNFQSRRPNTSFCFLDIRSPGLGDTAMYLCATSRQGAYEQYFGPGTRLTVT.

The CDR3 DNA reads TGTGCCAGCAGTTTGCCGGCGTTCAGATATGGCTACACCTTC. Amino acid sequence: CASSLPAFRYGYTF. V is TRBV28 and J is TRBJ1-2; D ambiguous. Germline CDR1 MDHEN, CDR2 SYDVKM. The length of the CDR3 is 14 residues. Trimming removed 3 bases at V and 5 bases at J, with 13 bases between.

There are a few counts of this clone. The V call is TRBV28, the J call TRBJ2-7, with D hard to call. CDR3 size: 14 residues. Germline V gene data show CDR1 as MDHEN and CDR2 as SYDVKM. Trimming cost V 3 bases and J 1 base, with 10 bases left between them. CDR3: CASSFQGGSYEQYF. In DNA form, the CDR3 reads TGTGCCAGCAGTTTTCAAGGCGGATCCTACGAGCAGTACTTC. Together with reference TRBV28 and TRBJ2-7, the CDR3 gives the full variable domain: DVKVTQSSRYLVKRTGEKVFLECVQDMDHENMFWYRQDPGLGLRLIYFSYDVKMKEKGDIPEGYSVSREKKERFSLILESASTNQTSMYLCASSFQGGSYEQYFGPGTRLTVT.

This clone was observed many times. The CDR3 DNA reads as TGTGCCAGCAGCTTAGCGCGAGGGGCTGCGGGAAATCAGCCCCAGCATTTT. Protein: CASSLARGAAGNQPQHF. This chain connects TRBV7-9 to TRBJ1-5; a possible D gene is TRBD1 (5 bases). The CDR3 has 17 residues. With 0 bases removed from V and 4 bases from J, the gap between germline ends came to 16 bases. In germline, CDR1 is SEHNR, CDR2 FQNEAQ (reference sequence). Based on the CDR3 plus reference TRBV7-9 and TRBJ1-5, the full variable domain is DTGVSQNPRHKITKRGQNVTFRCDPISEHNRLYWYRQTLGQGPEFLTYFQNEAQLEKSRLLSDRFSAERPKGSFSTLEIQRTEQGDSAMYLCASSLARGAAGNQPQHFGDGTRLSIL.

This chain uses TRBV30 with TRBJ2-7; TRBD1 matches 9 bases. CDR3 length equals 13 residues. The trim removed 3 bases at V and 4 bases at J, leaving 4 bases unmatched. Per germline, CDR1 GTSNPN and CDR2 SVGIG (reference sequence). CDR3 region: CAWRPGQGYEQYF. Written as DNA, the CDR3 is TGTGCCTGGAGACCGGGACAGGGATACGAGCAGTACTTC.

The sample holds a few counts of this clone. The CDR3 sequence is CASSLSAGGIYGYTF. For the CDR3, the DNA is TGTGCCAGCAGTTTGTCCGCGGGGGGTATCTATGGCTACACCTTC. The rearrangement uses TRBV28 and TRBJ1-2; D possibly corresponds to TRBD1 (5 bases). The ends were cut back, 3 bases at V and 4 bases at J, with 15 bases in the middle. The V gene's germline CDR1 is MDHEN and CDR2 SYDVKM. The CDR3 has 15 residues.

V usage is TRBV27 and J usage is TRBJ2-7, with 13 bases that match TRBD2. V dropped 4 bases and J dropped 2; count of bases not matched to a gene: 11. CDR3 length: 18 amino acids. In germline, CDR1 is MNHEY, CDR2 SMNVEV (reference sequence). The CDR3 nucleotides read TGTGCCAGCAGTTCCCCAGGGTATACTAGCGGGAGGGCCTACGAGCAGTACTTC. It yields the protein CASSSPGYTSGRAYEQYF.

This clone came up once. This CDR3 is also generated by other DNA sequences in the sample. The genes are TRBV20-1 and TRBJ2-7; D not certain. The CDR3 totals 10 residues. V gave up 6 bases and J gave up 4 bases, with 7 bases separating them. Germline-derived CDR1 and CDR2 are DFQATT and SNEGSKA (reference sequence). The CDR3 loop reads CSASRYEQYF. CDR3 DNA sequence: TGCAGTGCCTCGCGGTACGAGCAGTACTTC.

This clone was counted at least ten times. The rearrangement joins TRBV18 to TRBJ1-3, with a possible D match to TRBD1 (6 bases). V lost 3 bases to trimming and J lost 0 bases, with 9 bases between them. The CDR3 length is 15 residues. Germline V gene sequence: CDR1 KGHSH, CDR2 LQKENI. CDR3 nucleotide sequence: TGTGCCAGCTCACCCGGGACAAACTCTGGAAACACCATATATTTT. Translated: CASSPGTNSGNTIYF.

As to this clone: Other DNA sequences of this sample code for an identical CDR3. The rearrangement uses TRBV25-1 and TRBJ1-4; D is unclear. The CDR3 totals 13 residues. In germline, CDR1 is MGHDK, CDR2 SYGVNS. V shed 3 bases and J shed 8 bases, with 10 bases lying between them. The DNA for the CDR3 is TGTGCCAGCAGTGAGGGCGGTCGGGAAAAACTGTTTTTT. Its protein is CASSEGGREKLFF.

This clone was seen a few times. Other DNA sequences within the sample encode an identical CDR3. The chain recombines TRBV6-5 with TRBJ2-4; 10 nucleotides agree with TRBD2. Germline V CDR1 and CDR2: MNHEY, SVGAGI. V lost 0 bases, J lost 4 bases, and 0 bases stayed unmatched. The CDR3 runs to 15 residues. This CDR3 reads CASSYSTSGKNIQYF. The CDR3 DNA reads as TGTGCCAGCAGTTACTCGACTAGCGGGAAAAACATTCAGTACTTC.

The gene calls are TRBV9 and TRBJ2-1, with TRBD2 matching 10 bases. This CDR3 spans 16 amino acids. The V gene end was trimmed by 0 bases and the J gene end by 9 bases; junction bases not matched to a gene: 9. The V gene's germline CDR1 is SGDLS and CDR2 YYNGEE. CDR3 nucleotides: TGTGCCAGCAGCGTAGTAGGGACTAGCGAAGGGGTTGAGCAGTTCTTC. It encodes CASSVVGTSEGVEQFF. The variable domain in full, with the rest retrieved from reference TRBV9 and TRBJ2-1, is DSGVTQTPKHLITATGQRVTLRCSPRSGDLSVYWYQQSLDQGLQFLIQYYNGEERAKGNILERFSAQQFPDLHSELNLSSLELGDSALYFCASSVVGTSEGVEQFFGPGTRLTVL.

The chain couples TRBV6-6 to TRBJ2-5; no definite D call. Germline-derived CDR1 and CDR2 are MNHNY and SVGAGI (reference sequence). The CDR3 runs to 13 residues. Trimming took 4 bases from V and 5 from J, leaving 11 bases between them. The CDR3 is CASSWGSGETQYF. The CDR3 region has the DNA TGTGCCAGCAGTTGGGGTAGTGGGGAGACCCAGTACTTC.

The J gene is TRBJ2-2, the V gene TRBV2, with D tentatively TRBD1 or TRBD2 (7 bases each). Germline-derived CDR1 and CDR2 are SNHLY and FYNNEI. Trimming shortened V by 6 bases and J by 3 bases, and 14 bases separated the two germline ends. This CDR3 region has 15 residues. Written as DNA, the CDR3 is TGTGCCAGCAGAGCAGGGGGGAGGGACACCGGGGAGCTGTTTTTT. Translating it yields CASRAGGRDTGELFF.

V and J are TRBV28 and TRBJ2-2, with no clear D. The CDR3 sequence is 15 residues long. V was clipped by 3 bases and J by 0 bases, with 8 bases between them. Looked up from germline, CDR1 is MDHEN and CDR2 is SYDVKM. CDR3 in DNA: TGTGCCAGCAGTTTCATGGCAGCGAACACCGGGGAGCTGTTTTTT. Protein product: CASSFMAANTGELFF.

The CDR3, as DNA: TGTGCCAGCAGTACACAGCTGGCCGGGGAGCTGTTTTTT. It specifies CASSTQLAGELFF. The V and J genes are TRBV5-6 and TRBJ2-2; D not certain. CDR1 is SGHDT and CDR2 is YYEEEE in the germline V gene. CDR3 size: 13 residues. V was trimmed by 5 bases and J by 6 bases, leaving 11 bases between them.

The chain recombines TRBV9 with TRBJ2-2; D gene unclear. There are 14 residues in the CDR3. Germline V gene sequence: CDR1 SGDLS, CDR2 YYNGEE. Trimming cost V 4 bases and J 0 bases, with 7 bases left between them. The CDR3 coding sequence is TGTGCCAGCAGCAACCAAGCGAACACCGGGGAGCTGTTTTTT. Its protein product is CASSNQANTGELFF.

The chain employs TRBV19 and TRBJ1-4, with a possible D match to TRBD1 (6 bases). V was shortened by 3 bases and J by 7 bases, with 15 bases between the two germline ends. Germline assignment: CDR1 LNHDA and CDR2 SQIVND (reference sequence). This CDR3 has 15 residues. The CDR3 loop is CASSMDRTAGEKLFF. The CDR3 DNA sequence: TGTGCCAGTAGTATGGACCGGACAGCCGGTGAAAAACTGTTTTTT.

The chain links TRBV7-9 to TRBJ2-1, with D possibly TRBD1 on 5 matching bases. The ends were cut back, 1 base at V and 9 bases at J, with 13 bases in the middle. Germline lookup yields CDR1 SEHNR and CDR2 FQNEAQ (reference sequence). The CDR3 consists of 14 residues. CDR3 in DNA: TGTGCCAGCAGCTTAGGGATAGGGGCTGGTGAGCAGTTCTTC. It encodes CASSLGIGAGEQFF. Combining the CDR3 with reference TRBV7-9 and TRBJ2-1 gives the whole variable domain DTGVSQNPRHKITKRGQNVTFRCDPISEHNRLYWYRQTLGQGPEFLTYFQNEAQLEKSRLLSDRFSAERPKGSFSTLEIQRTEQGDSAMYLCASSLGIGAGEQFFGPGTRLTVL.

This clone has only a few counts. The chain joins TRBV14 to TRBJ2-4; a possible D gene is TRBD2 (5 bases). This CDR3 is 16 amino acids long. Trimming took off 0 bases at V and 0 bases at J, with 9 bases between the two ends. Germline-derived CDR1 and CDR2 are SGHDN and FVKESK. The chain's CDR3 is CASSQEGGRAKNIQYF. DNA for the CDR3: TGTGCCAGCAGCCAAGAAGGAGGCCGAGCCAAAAACATTCAGTACTTC.

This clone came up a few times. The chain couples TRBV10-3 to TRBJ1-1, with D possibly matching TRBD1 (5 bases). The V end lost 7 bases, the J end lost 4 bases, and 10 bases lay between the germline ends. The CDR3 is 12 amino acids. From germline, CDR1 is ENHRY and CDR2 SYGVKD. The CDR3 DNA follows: TGTGCCATCAAAGTAAGGGGCACTGAAGCTTTCTTT. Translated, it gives CAIKVRGTEAFF.

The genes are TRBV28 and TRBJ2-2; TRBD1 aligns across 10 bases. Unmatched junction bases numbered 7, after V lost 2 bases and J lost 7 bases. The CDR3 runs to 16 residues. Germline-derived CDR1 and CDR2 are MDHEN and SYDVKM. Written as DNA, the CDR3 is TGTGCCAGCAGTTTAGTGGGACAGGGGCGAAACGGGGAGCTGTTTTTT. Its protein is CASSLVGQGRNGELFF.

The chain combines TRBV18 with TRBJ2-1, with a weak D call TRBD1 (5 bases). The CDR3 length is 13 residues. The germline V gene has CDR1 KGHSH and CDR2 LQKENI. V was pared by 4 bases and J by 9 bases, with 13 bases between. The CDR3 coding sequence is TGTGCCAGCTCACAGTCAGGGCGAGGTGAGCAGTTCTTC. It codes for CASSQSGRGEQFF.

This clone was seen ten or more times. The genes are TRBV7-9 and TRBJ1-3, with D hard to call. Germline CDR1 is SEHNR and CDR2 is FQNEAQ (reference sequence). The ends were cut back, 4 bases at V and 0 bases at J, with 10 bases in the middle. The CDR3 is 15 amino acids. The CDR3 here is CASSSPASSGNTIYF. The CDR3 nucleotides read TGTGCCAGCAGCTCCCCGGCAAGCTCTGGAAACACCATATATTTT.

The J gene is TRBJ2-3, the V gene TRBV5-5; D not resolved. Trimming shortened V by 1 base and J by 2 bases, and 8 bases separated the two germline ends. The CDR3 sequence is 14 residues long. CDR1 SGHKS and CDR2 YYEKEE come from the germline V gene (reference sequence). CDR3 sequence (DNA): TGTGCCAGCAGCTTGTCAGCGTACACAGATACGCAGTATTTT. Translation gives CASSLSAYTDTQYF.

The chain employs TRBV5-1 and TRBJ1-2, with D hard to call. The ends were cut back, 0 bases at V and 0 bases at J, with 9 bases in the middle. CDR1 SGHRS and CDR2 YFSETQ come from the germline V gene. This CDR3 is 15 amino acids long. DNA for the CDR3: TGCGCCAGCAGCTTGGCTCCGGGGACTAACTATGGCTACACCTTC. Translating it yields CASSLAPGTNYGYTF.

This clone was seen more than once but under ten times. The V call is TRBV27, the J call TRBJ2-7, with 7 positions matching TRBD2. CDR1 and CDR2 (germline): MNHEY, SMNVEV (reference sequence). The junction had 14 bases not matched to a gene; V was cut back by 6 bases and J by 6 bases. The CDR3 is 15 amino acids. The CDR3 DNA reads TGTGCCAGCAGAGGGATGCCCGGGGGAGGGGTCGAGCAGTACTTC. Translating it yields CASRGMPGGGVEQYF.

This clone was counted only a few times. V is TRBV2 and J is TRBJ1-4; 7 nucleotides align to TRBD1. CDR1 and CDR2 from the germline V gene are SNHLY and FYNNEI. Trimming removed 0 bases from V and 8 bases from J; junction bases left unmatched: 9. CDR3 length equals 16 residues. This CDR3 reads CASSEALRQGEEKLFF. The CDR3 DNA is TGTGCCAGCAGTGAAGCGCTTCGGCAGGGGGAAGAAAAACTGTTTTTT. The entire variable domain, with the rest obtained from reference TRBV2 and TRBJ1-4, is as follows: EPEVTQTPSHQVTQMGQEVILRCVPISNHLYFYWYRQILGQKVEFLVSFYNNEISEKSEIFDDQFSVERPDGSNFTLKIRSTKLEDSAMYFCASSEALRQGEEKLFFGSGTQLSVL.